This entry lists 4 T cell receptor beta chains sequenced from one sample in a study of PD-1 blockade in classical Hodgkin lymphoma. After autologous stem cell transplantation all patients relapsed, and prior brentuximab vedotin exposure differed between cohorts. PBMCs were thawed, and CD8+ T cells were then isolated from them by magnetic negative selection. Sequencing used immunoSEQ multiplex PCR; TCRdb keeps in-frame clones, though not all of them. The sample holds about 30,000 clones, around 90% seen once. Material: CD8+ T cells from blood, obtained at baseline. These receptors all stem from a human donor with classical Hodgkin lymphoma.

This rearrangement joins TRBV27 to TRBJ2-7; D is undetermined. V was trimmed by 3 bases and J by 11 bases, leaving 14 bases between them. The CDR3 sequence is 12 residues long. Looked up from germline, CDR1 is MNHEY and CDR2 is SMNVEV (reference sequence). The CDR3 DNA reads TGTGCCAGCAGTTTCCCTACCGGGCAAAAGTACTTC. Its translation: CASSFPTGQKYF.

The V call is TRBV27, the J call TRBJ1-5, with D possibly TRBD1 on 6 matching bases. Germline V lookup: CDR1 MNHEY, CDR2 SMNVEV (reference sequence). CDR3 size: 15 residues. Trimming took 0 bases from V and 7 from J, leaving 13 bases between them. The CDR3 sequence is CASSLSRGGRQPQHF. DNA of the CDR3: TGTGCCAGCAGTTTATCGAGGGGGGGGAGACAGCCCCAGCATTTT.

The V gene is TRBV14, the J gene TRBJ2-7; D remains ambiguous. CDR1 and CDR2 from the germline V gene are SGHDN and FVKESK. Deletions cut 3 bases from V and 4 bases from J, with 7 bases between. This CDR3 comprises 12 residues. CDR3 residues: CASSHTAYEQYF. The CDR3, as DNA: TGTGCCAGCAGCCATACCGCATACGAGCAGTACTTC.

This clone was seen only once. The V gene is TRBV9, the J gene TRBJ1-5; D remains unclear. There are 14 residues in the CDR3. Germline V CDR1 and CDR2: SGDLS, YYNGEE. V shed 3 bases and J shed 0 bases, with 7 bases lying between them. The CDR3: CASSADNSNQPQHF. The CDR3 DNA sequence: TGTGCCAGCAGCGCGGATAATAGCAATCAGCCCCAGCATTTT.